The 6 T cell receptor beta chains presented below share a single source sample, sequenced in a study of shared clonotypes between healthy human individuals. Libraries were prepared by immunoSEQ multiplex PCR; TCRdb keeps only in-frame clonotypes and omits some of them. The data contain roughly 2.5 million clones, 85% to 95% of them singletons. Specimen: naive CD4+ T cells sorted from blood. Subset indicated: CD45RA+ positively selected. These receptors were collected from a man aged 18 to 29 in good health.

With respect to this clone: At the DNA level, this CDR3 is encoded by other sequences in the same sample as well. J is TRBJ2-3 and V is TRBV5-1; 10 nucleotides align to TRBD1. The CDR3 covers 14 residues. CDR1 is SGHRS, CDR2 YFSETQ, per germline. With 0 bases clipped from V and 5 bases from J, the junction kept 0 bases outside the gene matches. The CDR3 nucleotides are TGCGCCAGCAGCTTGGGGACAGGGGGAGATACGCAGTATTTT. It is translated as CASSLGTGGDTQYF.

The rearrangement joins TRBV5-1 to TRBJ2-6; unclear D gene. The germline V gene has CDR1 SGHRS and CDR2 YFSETQ. V was cut by 0 bases and J by 0 bases, with 13 bases left in between. CDR3 length: 18 amino acids. For the CDR3, the DNA is TGCGCCAGCAGCTTGGCCGCAGGTGGGCTCTCTGGGGCCAACGTCCTGACTTTC. Translation: CASSLAAGGLSGANVLTF. The variable domain in full, completed from reference TRBV5-1 and TRBJ2-6, reads KAGVTQTPRYLIKTRGQQVTLSCSPISGHRSVSWYQQTPGQGLQFLFEYFSETQRNKGNFPGRFSGRQFSNSRSEMNVSTLELGDSALYLCASSLAAGGLSGANVLTFGAGSRLTVL.

For this clone: The junction and the germline gene differ at one end; a read error may be behind it. The V gene is TRBV6-1, the J gene TRBJ1-1; TRBD1 is a possible D gene (5 bases). The CDR3 totals 13 residues. The V gene's germline CDR1 is MNHNS and CDR2 SASEGT. The chain's CDR3 is CAGRVDRLSEAFF. CDR3 nucleotides: TGTGCCGGCAGGGTAGACAGACTGTCTGAAGCTTTCTTT.

This sequence joins TRBV11-2 and TRBJ2-7; 7 nucleotides match TRBD1. V lost 4 bases, J lost 3 bases, and 9 bases stayed unmatched. CDR3 length equals 15 residues. Germline-derived CDR1 and CDR2 are SGHAT and FQNNGV. The CDR3 here is CASSSFRDSGYEQYF. The CDR3 coding sequence is TGTGCCAGCAGCTCTTTCCGGGACAGTGGCTACGAGCAGTACTTC. Combining the CDR3 with reference TRBV11-2 and TRBJ2-7 gives the whole variable domain EAGVAQSPRYKIIEKRQSVAFWCNPISGHATLYWYQQILGQGPKLLIQFQNNGVVDDSQLPKDRFSAERLKGVDSTLKIQPAKLEDSAVYLCASSSFRDSGYEQYFGPGTRLTVT.

V and J are TRBV5-1 and TRBJ2-1, with D perhaps TRBD2 (5 bases). The germline CDR1 and CDR2 sequences are SGHRS and YFSETQ. The CDR3 length is 16 residues. V was clipped by 0 bases and J by 0 bases, with 10 bases between them. As DNA, the CDR3 is TGCGCCAGCAGCTTGGATCCTAGCATCTCCTACAATGAGCAGTTCTTC. Protein sequence: CASSLDPSISYNEQFF.

The rearrangement links TRBV5-1 to TRBJ2-5; 7 positions match TRBD2. The CDR3 extends over 15 amino acids. CDR1 and CDR2 from the germline V gene are SGHRS and YFSETQ. The V gene end was trimmed by 0 bases and the J gene end by 3 bases; junction bases not matched to a gene: 5. CDR3 DNA sequence: TGCGCCAGCAGCTTGGGCGCGGGAGCGGAAGAGACCCAGTACTTC. It specifies CASSLGAGAEETQYF.